One T cell receptor (beta chain) is described in this entry. The antigen remains unidentified. Each individual donor underwent a draw of around 9.8 milliliters of peripheral blood. Every sample yielded at least 6 million isolated PBMCs. Sample-barcoded 5' priming and a J-beta primer mix drove a second PCR of roughly 6 to 12 cycles. TCRdb itself ran the 5' RACE reads through MiXCR, one entry per CDR3 protein. The sample records about 1,000,000 distinct CDR3 sequences, 35% to 50% being singletons. This CDR3 region has 14 residues. Germline values: CDR1 SGHVS, CDR2 FNYEAQ. The trim removed 5 bases at V and 8 bases at J, leaving 8 bases unmatched. This entry comes from a study of blood T cells in healthy people across ages. Study-wide results and caveats: The study could not conclusively compare naive and antigen-experienced cells, given its unsorted PBMCs. With age, beta diversity per million T cells declined roughly linearly, significantly by 40.

The sample comprised blood. This receptor was identified in a woman aged 55-70 years in good health. The genes are TRBV7-6 and TRBJ2-1; TRBD2 agrees at 8 bases. CDR3: CASSAGTRGDEQFF. In nucleotides, the CDR3 is TGTGCCAGCAGCGCAGGGACTAGAGGGGATGAGCAGTTCTTC.